Listed below are T cell receptor beta chains from one sample, sequenced in a study of blood T cell repertoires in COVID-19. Only in-frame clones appear in the TCRdb table, and some are missing; sequencing was by immunoSEQ multiplex PCR. Of 200,000 to 250,000 clones in the sample, roughly 86% were seen once. Sequencing was carried out using peripheral blood. The receptor set was obtained from a woman in her 70s with active or convalescent COVID-19. Each CDR3 is given with its conserved first and last residue.

v_gene | CDR3aa
TRBV5-1 | CASSLFDRSYEQYF
TRBV2 | CASTEQGTGELFF
TRBV3-1/TRBV3-2 | CASSQGTGGNYGYTF
TRBV18 | CASSEWGQPYEQYF
TRBV9 | CASSVDLNTIYF
TRBV7-2 | CASIPPGGVGNTIYF
TRBV5-1 | CASRDSYEQYF
TRBV5-6 | CASSPGTDVYGYTF
TRBV5-4 | CASSLRNLGANTEAFF
TRBV9 | CASSPLGSSGNTIYF
TRBV6-5 | CASRDGQGGNIQYF
TRBV20-1 | CSARVENGYTF
TRBV6-5 | CASTTRQMSYGYTF
TRBV24-1 | CATQLAPGNTIYF
TRBV7-3 | CASSLFPGTGPTDTQYF
TRBV10-3 | CAISDSASGGTSTDTQYF
TRBV2 | CASRGARLEHGYTF
TRBV18 | CASSDLTGGETQYF
TRBV18 | CASSLPNGGGELFF
TRBV11-2 | CASNIGTGWQGGGYTF
TRBV7-9 | CASSLVTGTEAFF
TRBV9 | CASSVAVRQGGNTIYF
TRBV3-1/TRBV3-2 | CASSHRSSGNTIYF
TRBV4-3 | CASSQEPGQPQHF
TRBV27 | CASSWGRVASSYNSPLHF
TRBV27 | CASSLTPDRNYGYTF
TRBV11-2 | CASRGAKTYEQYF
TRBV25-1 | CASTPETVEETQYF
TRBV19 | CASSIRQSNTEAFF
TRBV14 | CASSRFGVGGFFAEAFF
TRBV24-1 | CATSVRGGGETQYF
TRBV7-8 | CASSPNGYTF
TRBV11-1 | CASSHRSGNTIYF
TRBV6-1 | CASSEERGPPYEQYF
TRBV27 | CASRFNADTQYF
TRBV11-2 | CASSLLGAGHGYTF
TRBV19 | CAVGRGDGGYTF
TRBV2 | CASSEGEDYGYTF
TRBV15 | CATSRDPGMTTEAFF
TRBV7-2 | CASSEEGGYQPQHF
TRBV5-4 | CASSPPTGANYGYTF
TRBV27 | CASSLGLAGYNEQFF
TRBV9 | CASSVANGGSTSHTDTQYF